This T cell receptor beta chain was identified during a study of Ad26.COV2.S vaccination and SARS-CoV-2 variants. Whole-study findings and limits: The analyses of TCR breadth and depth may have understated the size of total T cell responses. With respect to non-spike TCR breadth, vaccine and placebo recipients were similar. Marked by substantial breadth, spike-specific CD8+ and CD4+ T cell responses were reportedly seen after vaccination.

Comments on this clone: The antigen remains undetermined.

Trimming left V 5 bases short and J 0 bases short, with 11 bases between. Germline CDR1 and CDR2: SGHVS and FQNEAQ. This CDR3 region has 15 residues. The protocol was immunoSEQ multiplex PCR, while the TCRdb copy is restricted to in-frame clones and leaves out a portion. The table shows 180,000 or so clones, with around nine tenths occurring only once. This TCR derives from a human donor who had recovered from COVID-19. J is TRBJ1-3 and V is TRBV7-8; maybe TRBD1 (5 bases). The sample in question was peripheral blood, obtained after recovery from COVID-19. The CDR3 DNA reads TGTGCCAGCAGCCCGGGACCGAACTCTGGAAACACCATATATTTT. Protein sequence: CASSPGPNSGNTIYF. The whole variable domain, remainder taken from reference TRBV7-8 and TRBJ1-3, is GAGVSQSPRYKVAKRGQDVALRCDPISGHVSLFWYQQALGQGPEFLTYFQNEAQLDKSGLPSDRFFAERPEGSVSTLKIQRTQQEDSAVYLCASSPGPNSGNTIYFGEGSWLTVV.